Listed here are 9 T cell receptor beta chains from one sample, sequenced in a study of technical replicates of blood from a handful of donors. Repertoires were generated with immunoSEQ multiplex PCR, while TCRdb's copy carries only in-frame clones and drops some. The sample records 65,000 to 85,000 clones, around nine tenths being singletons. Sequenced input: T cells isolated from PBMCs. All receptors come from a human donor in good health.

J is TRBJ1-1 and V is TRBV11-2; D is possibly TRBD1 (5 bases). CDR1 is SGHAT and CDR2 is FQNNGV in the germline V gene. V lost 1 base, J lost 0 bases, and 15 bases lay in between. This CDR3 is built from 17 residues. The CDR3 loop is CASSLVMGHLLNTEAFF. CDR3 coding DNA: TGTGCCAGCAGCTTAGTGATGGGGCACCTCCTGAACACTGAAGCTTTCTTT.

This clone was detected a few times. This chain connects TRBV28 to TRBJ2-1, with 7 bases matching TRBD1. Germline assignment: CDR1 MDHEN and CDR2 SYDVKM. V lost 6 bases, J lost 7 bases, and 3 bases stayed unmatched. The CDR3 covers 12 residues. The CDR3 sequence: CASRVTGNEQFF. CDR3 DNA sequence: TGTGCCAGCAGGGTGACAGGGAATGAGCAGTTCTTC. The complete variable domain, with remaining parts taken from reference TRBV28 and TRBJ2-1, reads DVKVTQSSRYLVKRTGEKVFLECVQDMDHENMFWYRQDPGLGLRLIYFSYDVKMKEKGDIPEGYSVSREKKERFSLILESASTNQTSMYLCASRVTGNEQFFGPGTRLTVL.

The chain is built from TRBV11-1 and TRBJ1-1; D possibly corresponds to TRBD1 (5 bases). The germline gives CDR1 SGHAT, CDR2 FQDESV (reference sequence). Trimming shortened V by 6 bases and J by 3 bases, and 17 bases separated the two germline ends. The CDR3 is made up of 15 amino acids. CDR3 bases: TGTGCCAGCAGTCATATCAGGGACTCGGACACTGAAGCTTTCTTT. Its translation: CASSHIRDSDTEAFF.

This sequence joins TRBV7-3 and TRBJ1-6; D is undetermined. The CDR3 is made up of 14 amino acids. Germline loops: CDR1 SGHTA, CDR2 FQGTGA. The V and J ends lost 4 bases and 7 bases respectively, with 11 bases between them. The CDR3 region is CASSSGSGNSPLHF. The CDR3 nucleotides are TGTGCCAGCAGCTCCGGGTCGGGAAATTCACCCCTCCACTTT. The variable domain in full, with the rest retrieved from reference TRBV7-3 and TRBJ1-6, is GAGVSQTPSNKVTEKGKYVELRCDPISGHTALYWYRQSLGQGPEFLIYFQGTGAADDSGLPNDRFFAVRPEGSVSTLKIQRTERGDSAVYLCASSSGSGNSPLHFGNGTRLTVT.

This chain uses TRBV2 with TRBJ1-4, with no clear D. Germline values: CDR1 SNHLY, CDR2 FYNNEI. V lost 6 bases and J 8 bases, leaving 10 bases between the germline ends. The CDR3 is made up of 12 amino acids. In DNA form, the CDR3 reads TGTGCCAGCAGGAAAGAGGGAGAAAAACTGTTTTTT. Encoded protein: CASRKEGEKLFF.

This clone was seen just once. The V call is TRBV2, the J call TRBJ1-2, with 8 positions matching TRBD1. Trimming removed 7 bases from V and 3 bases from J; junction bases left unmatched: 19. CDR1 and CDR2 from the germline V gene are SNHLY and FYNNEI. CDR3 length equals 18 residues. DNA for the CDR3: TGTGCCAGCAACGGACGCTCTCCGGGACAGGTTCGGGACTATGGCTACACCTTC. Translation gives CASNGRSPGQVRDYGYTF.

V usage is TRBV6-1 and J usage is TRBJ2-1; no firm D call. V dropped 7 bases and J dropped 3 bases, with 7 bases sitting between them. The CDR3 length is 12 residues. Per the germline V gene, CDR1 is MNHNS and CDR2 is SASEGT. The DNA for the CDR3 is TGTGCCAGCATTAAGAGCTACAATGAGCAGTTCTTC. Its translation: CASIKSYNEQFF.

The chain has TRBV4-1 and TRBJ1-6, with D possibly matching TRBD1 (5 bases). Germline CDR1 MGHRA, CDR2 YSYEKL. V was clipped by 4 bases and J by 7 bases, with 14 bases between them. The CDR3 totals 15 residues. CDR3: CASSPQVKGNSPLHF. CDR3 DNA sequence: TGCGCCAGCAGCCCTCAAGTAAAGGGGAATTCACCCCTCCACTTT.

The genes are TRBV9 and TRBJ2-7; the match to TRBD2 covers 10 bases. CDR1 and CDR2 from the germline V gene are SGDLS and YYNGEE. The junction had 3 bases not matched to a gene; V was cut back by 0 bases and J by 3 bases. The CDR3 totals 15 residues. The CDR3 DNA sequence: TGTGCCAGCAGCGTAGAAGCGGGGGGGCACTACGAGCAGTACTTC. This codes for CASSVEAGGHYEQYF.